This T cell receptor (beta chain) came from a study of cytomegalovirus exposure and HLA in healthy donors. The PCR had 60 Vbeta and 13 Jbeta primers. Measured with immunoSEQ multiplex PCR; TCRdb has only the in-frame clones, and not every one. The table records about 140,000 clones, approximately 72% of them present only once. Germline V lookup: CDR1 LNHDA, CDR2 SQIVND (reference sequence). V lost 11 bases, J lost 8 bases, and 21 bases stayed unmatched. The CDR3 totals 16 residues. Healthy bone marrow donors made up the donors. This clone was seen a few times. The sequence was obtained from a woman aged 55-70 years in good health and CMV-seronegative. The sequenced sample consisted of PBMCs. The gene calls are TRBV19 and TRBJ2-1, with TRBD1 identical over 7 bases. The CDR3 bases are TGTGCCCCCCGATTGGCCAAGCTACAGGGGAGCGATGAGCAGTTCTTC. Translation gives CAPRLAKLQGSDEQFF.